This record covers a single T cell receptor (beta chain). The source of the sample is a study of control samples from healthy donors and cancer patients. The repertoire was sequenced with immunoSEQ multiplex PCR; TCRdb's copy has only in-frame clones and lacks some. Of some 120,000 clones listed, 75% to 95% are singletons. Germline assignment: CDR1 KGHDR and CDR2 SFDVKD. The CDR3 covers 14 residues. V lost 4 bases and J 4 bases, leaving 12 bases between the germline ends. The clonotype comes from a man between 18 and 29 years old in good health. The sequenced sample consisted of blood. This chain links TRBV24-1 with TRBJ1-2; D might be TRBD1 (6 bases). The CDR3 sequence: CATSDRTEAYGYTF. The CDR3 bases are TGTGCCACCAGTGACAGGACAGAAGCCTATGGCTACACCTTC.